Below, 11 T cell receptor beta chains from the same sample are listed, as sequenced in a study of Ad26.COV2.S vaccination and SARS-CoV-2 variants. The treatment denotes: 15 to 20 received Ad26.COV2.S at low or high dose, single or two shots; about 5 received placebo; per-sample allocation not given. The samples date from day 63 after the first vaccine or placebo injection. The protocol was immunoSEQ multiplex PCR, while the TCRdb copy is restricted to in-frame clones and leaves out a portion. Seen here are 240,000 or so clones, around nine tenths observed once, and the top ten hold roughly 10%. Sample: peripheral blood, taken in a trial of Ad26.COV2.S vaccine versus placebo. The receptors were sampled from a person between 18 and 65 years old who received the Ad26.COV2.S COVID-19 vaccine or a placebo.

The V call is TRBV6-6, the J call TRBJ1-2; D unclear. This CDR3 is 17 amino acids long. Deletions cut 5 bases from V and 0 bases from J, with 19 bases between. The germline CDR1 and CDR2 sequences are MNHNY and SVGAGI (reference sequence). This CDR3 is CASSPSWNGLANYGYTF. The CDR3 DNA reads as TGTGCCAGCAGTCCATCCTGGAACGGCCTAGCTAACTATGGCTACACCTTC.

This chain links TRBV7-9 with TRBJ2-1; D is unclear. The CDR3 consists of 17 residues. Trimming took 1 base from V and 4 from J, leaving 17 bases between them. The germline CDR1 and CDR2 sequences are SEHNR and FQNEAQ (reference sequence). The CDR3 coding sequence is TGTGCCAGCAGCTTAGGTTCGTGGGCAAGGAATTACAATGAGCAGTTCTTC. As protein: CASSLGSWARNYNEQFF.

V gene TRBV28 combines with J gene TRBJ2-7; weak D call: TRBD2 (7 bases). The CDR3 has 14 residues. Trimming removed 6 bases at V and 3 bases at J, with 15 bases between. CDR1 is MDHEN and CDR2 is SYDVKM in the germline V gene. The DNA of the CDR3 is TGTGCCAGCAGGGGAGGCGGGGGCGGCTACGAGCAGTACTTC. It yields the protein CASRGGGGGYEQYF. The variable domain in full, with the rest retrieved from reference TRBV28 and TRBJ2-7, is DVKVTQSSRYLVKRTGEKVFLECVQDMDHENMFWYRQDPGLGLRLIYFSYDVKMKEKGDIPEGYSVSREKKERFSLILESASTNQTSMYLCASRGGGGGYEQYFGPGTRLTVT.

This clone was recorded a few times. The chain combines TRBV19 with TRBJ1-2; no clear D. The germline V gene encodes CDR1 LNHDA and CDR2 SQIVND (reference sequence). This CDR3 is built from 14 residues. The V end lost 7 bases, the J end lost 1 base, and 13 bases lay between the germline ends. CDR3 residues: CASIIPGNNYGYTF. In nucleotides, the CDR3 is TGTGCCAGTATCATTCCGGGAAATAACTATGGCTACACCTTC.

This clone was detected only once. The V and J genes are TRBV7-2 and TRBJ1-2, with D possibly TRBD1 on 5 matching bases. The CDR3 is 15 amino acids. CDR1 is SGHTA and CDR2 is FQGNSA in the germline V gene. The V gene lost 1 base and the J gene lost 2 bases, with 11 bases spanning the gap. The CDR3 region has the DNA TGTGCCAGCAGCTTAGATAAAGGGGTCAACTATGGCTACACCTTC. It is translated as CASSLDKGVNYGYTF.

The rearrangement joins TRBV18 to TRBJ2-7, with TRBD2 matching 13 bases. This CDR3 has 16 residues. The germline CDR1 and CDR2 sequences are KGHSH and LQKENI. The ends lost 4 bases at V and 4 bases at J; junction bases unmatched: 7. In DNA form, the CDR3 reads TGTGCCAGCTCACAAGGGACTAGCGGGGTCGGGTACGAGCAGTACTTC. Its translation is CASSQGTSGVGYEQYF. The whole variable domain, remainder taken from reference TRBV18 and TRBJ2-7, is NAGVMQNPRHLVRRRGQEARLRCSPMKGHSHVYWYRQLPEEGLKFMVYLQKENIIDESGMPKERFSAEFPKEGPSILRIQQVVRGDSAAYFCASSQGTSGVGYEQYFGPGTRLTVT.

CDR3 coding DNA: TGCGCCAGCAGCCAAGGAGCGGGACAGGGAGACTATGGCTACACCTTC. It specifies CASSQGAGQGDYGYTF. V gene TRBV4-3 combines with J gene TRBJ1-2; 9 bases fit TRBD1. The CDR3 spans 16 residues. The germline CDR1 and CDR2 sequences are LGHNA and YSLEER. V lost 1 base to trimming and J lost 3 bases; unmatched junction nucleotides: 6.

V usage is TRBV6-5 and J usage is TRBJ2-3; D remains ambiguous. Germline V gives CDR1 MNHEY, CDR2 SVGAGI. This CDR3 has 15 residues. V was clipped by 5 bases and J by 2 bases, with 14 bases between them. This CDR3 reads CASSPTWATTDTQYF. The CDR3 bases are TGTGCCAGCAGTCCTACTTGGGCCACCACAGATACGCAGTATTTT.

CDR3 loop: CASSELGHQETQYF. The CDR3 region has the DNA TGTGCCAGCAGTGAATTAGGGCACCAAGAGACCCAGTACTTC. The gene calls are TRBV25-1 and TRBJ2-5, with D unresolved. Germline V CDR1 and CDR2: MGHDK, SYGVNS. V shed 1 base and J shed 0 bases, with 6 bases lying between them. This CDR3 spans 14 amino acids.

The table lists this clone with a few counts. J is TRBJ1-6 and V is TRBV3-1 (or the pseudogene TRBV3-2); D is perhaps TRBD1 (6 bases). The germline V and J ends were trimmed by 1 base and 3 bases, with 16 bases remaining between them. The CDR3 runs 18 residues. Germline CDR1 is LGHDT and CDR2 is YNNKEL (reference sequence). This CDR3 reads CASSQVGIQQGYNSPLHF. Written as DNA, the CDR3 is TGTGCCAGCAGCCAAGTGGGTATCCAACAGGGCTATAATTCACCCCTCCACTTT.

The genes are TRBV7-8 and TRBJ2-7; 7 nucleotides line up with TRBD1. The V gene's germline CDR1 is SGHVS and CDR2 FQNEAQ. The ends lost 6 bases at V and 5 bases at J; junction bases unmatched: 10. CDR3 size: 14 residues. CDR3 coding DNA: TGTGCCAGCAGGATCGACAGGGCTTTCAACGAGCAGTACTTC. Protein sequence: CASRIDRAFNEQYF.